The clone carrying this T cell receptor beta chain has a count of ten or more. Its antigen is unknown. Since it is a stray read in a library aimed at alpha chains, this beta chain has a size that is not meaningful. This sample stems from a study of spatial heterogeneity in lung cancer. Study background: The mean occurrence of each unique TCR and UMI combination in raw reads exceeded 8.5. Broader study findings: Within tumors, counts of expanded alpha and beta TCRs tracked tumor mutation counts.

Noted time point: sample taken at primary tumor resection. The input material, whole RNA from tumor, nontumor lung or frozen PBMC, was sequenced unsorted. Germline lookup yields CDR1 SGHTA and CDR2 FQGNSA. V lost 10 bases, J lost 0 bases, and 12 bases lay in between. The length of the CDR3 is 13 residues. In the library, each TCR cDNA molecule bore its own unique molecular identifier. Via MiXCR, TCRdb re-called the 5' RACE reads, giving one row per CDR3 protein. Altogether roughly 8,000 distinct CDR3 sequences are present, around 8.4% being singletons, with the ten largest covering around 4.2%. Source: lung tumor tissue, taken at surgery. The sequence derives from a male donor with early-stage non-small cell lung cancer. The genes are TRBV7-2 and TRBJ1-1; D remains unclear. CDR3 loop: CATLKSLNTEAFF. In DNA, the CDR3 is TGTGCCACCCTGAAATCCCTGAACACTGAAGCTTTCTTT.